Shown below are 9 T cell receptor beta chains from a single sample sequenced in a study of control samples from healthy donors and cancer patients. Assay: immunoSEQ multiplex PCR; the TCRdb copy retains only in-frame clones and omits some. The sample shows some 20,000 clones, roughly 91% of them seen only once. The sample taken for sequencing was PBMCs. The receptors derive from a woman aged 55-70 years with head and neck cancer.

This clone has more than one count but fewer than ten. The V and J genes are TRBV4-1 and TRBJ2-1; TRBD1 matches 8 bases. The CDR3 totals 16 residues. The trim removed 0 bases at V and 4 bases at J, leaving 5 bases unmatched. Per germline, CDR1 MGHRA and CDR2 YSYEKL. This CDR3 is CASSQDRTGRYNEQFF. Here the CDR3 DNA reads TGCGCCAGCAGCCAAGATAGGACAGGGAGGTACAATGAGCAGTTCTTC.

The rearrangement joins TRBV9 to TRBJ2-7; TRBD2 agrees at 7 bases. After removal of 4 bases from V and 2 bases from J, the junction contained 12 bases not matched to a gene. CDR1 SGDLS and CDR2 YYNGEE come from the germline V gene. The CDR3 is made up of 16 amino acids. CDR3 sequence: CASSTDALAAPYEQYF. The CDR3, as DNA: TGTGCCAGCAGCACCGACGCGCTAGCGGCCCCCTACGAGCAGTACTTC.

This rearrangement joins TRBV5-4 to TRBJ1-1, with D perhaps matching TRBD1 (5 bases). Germline V gene sequence: CDR1 SGHNT, CDR2 YYREEE (reference sequence). V lost 0 bases, J lost 4 bases, and 7 bases lay in between. The CDR3 is made up of 13 amino acids. This CDR3 reads CASSLEQGTEAFF. For the CDR3, the DNA is TGTGCCAGCAGCTTGGAGCAGGGCACTGAAGCTTTCTTT.

This chain joins TRBV27 and TRBJ2-2; no firm D call. The germline gives CDR1 MNHEY, CDR2 SMNVEV (reference sequence). Trimming shortened V by 3 bases and J by 0 bases, and 2 bases separated the two germline ends. The CDR3 contains 13 residues. In nucleotides, the CDR3 is TGTGCCAGCAGTTTCACGAACACCGGGGAGCTGTTTTTT. It specifies CASSFTNTGELFF.

The rearrangement links TRBV7-3 to TRBJ2-2; TRBD2 aligns across 7 bases. With V trimmed by 5 bases and J by 4 bases, 7 bases remained unmatched. The CDR3 covers 15 residues. Germline lookup yields CDR1 SGHTA and CDR2 FQGTGA. The CDR3 DNA follows: TGTGCCAGCAGCCTCGGGGGGACGGGCACCGGGGAGCTGTTTTTT. Translation gives CASSLGGTGTGELFF.

This rearrangement joins TRBV5-1 to TRBJ2-1, with D perhaps being TRBD1 or TRBD2 (5 bases each). Germline V lookup: CDR1 SGHRS, CDR2 YFSETQ. The CDR3 contains 16 residues. V was cut by 4 bases and J by 2 bases, with 16 bases left in between. CDR3 protein: CASSPGTARPYNEQFF. The DNA for the CDR3 is TGCGCCAGCAGCCCGGGGACCGCCAGACCCTACAATGAGCAGTTCTTC.

The rearrangement joins TRBV5-6 to TRBJ1-1, with D uncertain. The CDR3 spans 15 residues. Trimming stripped 0 bases from V and 0 bases from J, with 9 bases between. The germline V gene encodes CDR1 SGHDT and CDR2 YYEEEE. The CDR3 reads CASSLVARMNTEAFF. DNA of the CDR3: TGTGCCAGCAGCTTGGTGGCACGCATGAACACTGAAGCTTTCTTT.

V usage is TRBV2 and J usage is TRBJ2-2, with 7 positions matching TRBD1. The CDR3 runs to 13 residues. Trimming took 4 bases from V and 7 from J; bases not matched to a gene: 3. Germline V CDR1 and CDR2: SNHLY, FYNNEI. The CDR3 DNA reads as TGTGCCAGCAGTGCGCAGGGGGTCGGGGAGCTGTTTTTT. It yields the protein CASSAQGVGELFF.

The V and J genes are TRBV18 and TRBJ1-1; the D gene is possibly TRBD1 (6 bases). Germline values: CDR1 KGHSH, CDR2 LQKENI. The CDR3 covers 17 residues. V was cut by 2 bases and J by 5 bases, with 21 bases left in between. The CDR3 sequence: CASSPINGGQSGTEAFF. The CDR3 DNA reads TGTGCCAGCTCACCAATTAACGGAGGACAGTCGGGGACTGAAGCTTTCTTT.